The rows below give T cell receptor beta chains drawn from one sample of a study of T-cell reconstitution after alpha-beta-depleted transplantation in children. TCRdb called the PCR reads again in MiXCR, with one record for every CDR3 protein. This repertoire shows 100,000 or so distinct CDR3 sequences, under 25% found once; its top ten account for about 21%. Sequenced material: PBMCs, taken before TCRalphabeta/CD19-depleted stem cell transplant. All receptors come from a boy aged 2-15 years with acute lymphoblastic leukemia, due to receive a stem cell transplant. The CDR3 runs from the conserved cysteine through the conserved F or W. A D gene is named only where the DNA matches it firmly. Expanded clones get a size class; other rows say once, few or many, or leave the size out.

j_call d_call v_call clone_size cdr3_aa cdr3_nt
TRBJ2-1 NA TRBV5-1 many CASSLGQASYNEQFF TGCGCCAGCAGCTTGGGACAGGCTTCCTACAATGAGCAGTTCTTC
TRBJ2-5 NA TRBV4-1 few CASSQHDEGIRETQYF TGCGCCAGCAGCCAGCATGACGAAGGGATTCGGGAGACCCAGTACTTC
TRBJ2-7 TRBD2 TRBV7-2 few CASSSYSGSSYEQYF TGTGCCAGCAGCTCCTATAGCGGGTCATCCTACGAGCAGTACTTC
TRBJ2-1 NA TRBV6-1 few CASSVRSFEQFF TGTGCCAGCAGTGTGAGGAGCTTTGAGCAGTTCTTC
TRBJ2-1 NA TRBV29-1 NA CSVDNRVNNEQFF TGCAGCGTCGACAACAGGGTGAACAATGAGCAGTTCTTC
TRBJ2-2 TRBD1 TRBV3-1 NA CASSQGQGEIGELFF TGTGCCAGCAGCCAAGGACAGGGGGAAATCGGGGAGCTGTTTTTT
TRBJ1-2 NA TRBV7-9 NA CASSPTGLFNYGYTF TGTGCCAGCAGCCCGACGGGACTCTTTAACTATGGCTACACCTTC
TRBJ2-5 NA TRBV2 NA CASSGQGGGETQYF TGTGCCAGCAGTGGGCAGGGGGGGGGAGAGACCCAGTACTTC
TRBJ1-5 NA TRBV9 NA CASSVGGSVNQPQHF TGTGCCAGCAGCGTAGGTGGCAGCGTAAATCAGCCCCAGCATTTT
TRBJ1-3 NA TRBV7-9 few CASSLYGNTIYF TGTGCCAGCAGCTTATACGGAAACACCATATATTTT
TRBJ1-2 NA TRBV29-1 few CSVPTGYGYTF TGCAGCGTGCCCACAGGTTATGGCTACACCTTC
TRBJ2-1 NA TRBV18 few CASSPGVAEGFYNEQFF TGTGCCAGCTCACCCGGAGTAGCGGAGGGATTCTACAATGAGCAGTTCTTC
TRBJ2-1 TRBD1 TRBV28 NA CASSSHPGQGTNNEQFF TGTGCCAGCAGTTCCCATCCGGGACAGGGGACCAACAATGAGCAGTTCTTC
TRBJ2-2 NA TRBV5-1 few CASSLVPMGNTGELFF TGCGCCAGCAGCTTAGTCCCCATGGGGAACACCGGGGAGCTGTTTTTT
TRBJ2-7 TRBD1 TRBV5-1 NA CASSSGTGAYEQYF TGCGCCAGCAGTTCCGGGACAGGGGCCTACGAGCAGTACTTC
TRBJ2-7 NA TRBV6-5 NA CASSYRGAEQYF TGTGCCAGCAGCTATAGGGGAGCCGAGCAGTACTTC
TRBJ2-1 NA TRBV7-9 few CASTPGLPEGLVDEQFF TGTGCCAGCACCCCCGGGTTACCGGAGGGGCTAGTCGATGAGCAGTTCTTC
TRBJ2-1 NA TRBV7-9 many CASSLLTGNEQFF TGTGCCAGCAGCTTACTCACGGGAAATGAGCAGTTCTTC